These 16 T cell receptor beta chains came from one sample sequenced in a study of blood T cells in healthy people across ages. It was with a sample-barcoded 5' primer and a J-beta primer mix that a second PCR of about 6 to 12 cycles was run. One entry per CDR3 protein, called by TCRdb with MiXCR from the 5' RACE reads. Of about 1.1 million distinct CDR3 sequences in the sample, about two fifths were seen once. The sample consisted of blood. These receptor sequences come from a man between 18 and 35 years old in good health.

There are a few counts of this clonotype. Here the CDR3 reads CASSGQGRMPSSTDTQYF. DNA for the CDR3: TGTGCCAGCAGCGGGCAGGGCCGTATGCCTTCTAGCACAGATACGCAGTATTTT. The rearrangement joins TRBV9 to TRBJ2-3; D might be TRBD1 (5 bases). CDR1 and CDR2 (germline): SGDLS, YYNGEE. The CDR3 sequence is 18 residues long. V was cut by 3 bases and J by 0 bases, with 20 bases left in between.

This clonotype came up a few times. The chain links TRBV12-3 or TRBV12-4 to TRBJ2-5, with D unresolved. Deletions cut 7 bases from V and 5 bases from J, with 11 bases between. The CDR3 has 12 amino acids. This CDR3 reads CASTSLGETQYF. The CDR3 bases are TGTGCCAGCACCTCATTGGGGGAGACCCAGTACTTC.

This clonotype is a singleton in its sample. V usage is TRBV12-3 or TRBV12-4 and J usage is TRBJ1-5; perhaps TRBD1 as D (5 bases). Trimming removed 3 bases at V and 1 base at J, with 16 bases between. The CDR3 runs 17 residues. In DNA, the CDR3 is TGTGCCAGCAGTTTGGGACGGACTGAACTCAGCAATCAGCCCCAGCATTTT. This encodes CASSLGRTELSNQPQHF.

In this sample, this clonotype turned up once. The rearrangement links TRBV20-1 to TRBJ1-1, with a tentative D call TRBD1 (6 bases). Trimming cost V 5 bases and J 4 bases, with 14 bases left between them. Germline V gives CDR1 DFQATT, CDR2 SNEGSKA (reference sequence). The CDR3 length is 13 residues. The CDR3: CSARTAGGTEAFF. The CDR3 nucleotides are TGCAGTGCTCGGACAGCCGGCGGCACTGAAGCTTTCTTT.

This clonotype was seen a handful of times. The chain combines TRBV7-3 with TRBJ2-1, with D uncertain. V lost 2 bases to trimming and J lost 9 bases, with 11 bases between them. Germline loops: CDR1 SGHTA, CDR2 FQGTGA. CDR3 size: 13 residues. For the CDR3, the DNA is TGTGCCAGCAGCTTATCGCCGGGTCCTGAGCAGTTCTTC. Translated: CASSLSPGPEQFF.

This clonotype was found a few times. The chain has TRBV6-6 and TRBJ1-2, with D uncertain. With 6 bases removed from V and 2 bases from J, the gap between germline ends came to 10 bases. The germline V gene encodes CDR1 MNHNY and CDR2 SVGAGI (reference sequence). CDR3 length equals 13 residues. In DNA form, the CDR3 reads TGTGCCAGCAGCATGGACGGCAACTATGGCTACACCTTC. Translating gives CASSMDGNYGYTF.

This chain uses TRBV29-1 with TRBJ2-3; D is perhaps TRBD1 (6 bases). With 5 bases removed from V and 0 bases from J, the gap between germline ends came to 12 bases. The CDR3 totals 14 residues. CDR1 is SQVTM and CDR2 is ANQGSEA in the germline V gene. The CDR3 DNA follows: TGCAGCGTTCTGGGGACACTTAGCACAGATACGCAGTATTTT. It codes for CSVLGTLSTDTQYF.

This clonotype was recorded at least ten times. The rearrangement uses TRBV10-3 and TRBJ2-7, with TRBD1 matching over 10 bases. The CDR3 sequence is 13 residues long. After removal of 10 bases from V and 1 base from J, the junction contained 4 bases not matched to a gene. Looked up from germline, CDR1 is ENHRY and CDR2 is SYGVKD. This CDR3 is CATADRGSYEQYF. The CDR3 DNA sequence: TGTGCCACCGCGGACAGGGGGTCCTACGAGCAGTACTTC.

The rearrangement uses TRBV28 and TRBJ1-2; D is possibly TRBD1 (5 bases). Germline V gives CDR1 MDHEN, CDR2 SYDVKM. Trimming removed 6 bases at V and 8 bases at J, with 19 bases between. The CDR3 consists of 14 residues. The CDR3 DNA reads TGTGCCAGCAGCCCCCCCGAACAGGTCTACGGCTACACCTTC. Its protein is CASSPPEQVYGYTF.

A word on this clonotype: A read error may explain this, as a much larger clone is one base away. The genes are TRBV12-3 or TRBV12-4 and TRBJ1-1; D is unresolved. The V and J ends lost 6 bases and 1 base respectively, with 9 bases between them. CDR3 length: 13 residues. The CDR3 loop is CASRPGENTEAFF. The DNA for the CDR3 is TGTGCCAGCAGACCCGGGGAGAACACTGAAGCTTTCTTT.

This clonotype turned up a few times. This chain uses TRBV24-1 with TRBJ1-5; TRBD1 aligns across 11 bases. V lost 4 bases to trimming and J lost 12 bases; unmatched junction nucleotides: 7. Per germline, CDR1 KGHDR and CDR2 SFDVKD. The CDR3 is made up of 14 amino acids. The CDR3 reads CATSDQPGTGGQHF. The CDR3 bases are TGTGCCACCAGTGACCAACCCGGGACAGGGGGCCAGCATTTT.

At least ten counts were recorded for this clonotype. CDR3 in amino acids: CASSTDYEQYF. The CDR3 DNA is TGTGCCAGCAGCACAGACTACGAGCAGTACTTC. The chain has TRBV5-5 and TRBJ2-7; D gene unclear. Between the trimmed V and J ends, which lost 4 bases and 3 bases, there was a span of 5 bases. The CDR3 has 11 amino acids. Germline values: CDR1 SGHKS, CDR2 YYEKEE (reference sequence).

In this sample, this clonotype turned up a few times. The J gene is TRBJ2-1, the V gene TRBV20-1; 7 positions agree with TRBD2. Germline CDR1 is DFQATT and CDR2 is SNEGSKA (reference sequence). The J segment lost 8 bases and the V segment lost 3 bases, leaving 13 bases of the junction unmatched. The CDR3 length is 15 residues. CDR3 protein: CSASPTTRGTDEQFF. CDR3 DNA sequence: TGCAGTGCTAGCCCCACGACGCGGGGGACGGATGAGCAGTTCTTC.

The rearrangement uses TRBV4-3 and TRBJ2-5; tentatively, D is TRBD2 (5 bases). This CDR3 has 14 residues. The germline gives CDR1 LGHNA, CDR2 YSLEER. V was pared by 2 bases and J by 3 bases, with 10 bases between. CDR3 in amino acids: CASSQFAGEETQYF. CDR3 bases: TGCGCCAGCAGCCAATTTGCCGGGGAAGAGACCCAGTACTTC.

This clonotype was recorded at least ten times. The V call is TRBV5-1, the J call TRBJ2-1, with TRBD1 matching over 7 bases. Germline trimming cut 5 bases from V and 6 bases from J; bases unmatched to any gene: 8. The CDR3 has 14 amino acids. Germline CDR1 reads SGHRS; CDR2 reads YFSETQ. CDR3 nucleotides: TGCGCCAGCAGTGTTTCAGGGGGAAGCAATGAGCAGTTCTTC. The encoded protein is CASSVSGGSNEQFF. Complete variable domain (other parts from reference TRBV5-1 and TRBJ2-1): KAGVTQTPRYLIKTRGQQVTLSCSPISGHRSVSWYQQTPGQGLQFLFEYFSETQRNKGNFPGRFSGRQFSNSRSEMNVSTLELGDSALYLCASSVSGGSNEQFFGPGTRLTVL.

This clonotype was counted a few times. The chain couples TRBV19 to TRBJ2-5, with a weak D call TRBD1 (5 bases). This CDR3 comprises 16 residues. Germline V gene sequence: CDR1 LNHDA, CDR2 SQIVND (reference sequence). V lost 5 bases, J lost 4 bases, and 20 bases lay in between. The CDR3 sequence: CASSLPGASGGETQYF. CDR3 DNA: TGTGCCAGTAGTCTCCCTGGGGCCTCGGGCGGAGAGACCCAGTACTTC.